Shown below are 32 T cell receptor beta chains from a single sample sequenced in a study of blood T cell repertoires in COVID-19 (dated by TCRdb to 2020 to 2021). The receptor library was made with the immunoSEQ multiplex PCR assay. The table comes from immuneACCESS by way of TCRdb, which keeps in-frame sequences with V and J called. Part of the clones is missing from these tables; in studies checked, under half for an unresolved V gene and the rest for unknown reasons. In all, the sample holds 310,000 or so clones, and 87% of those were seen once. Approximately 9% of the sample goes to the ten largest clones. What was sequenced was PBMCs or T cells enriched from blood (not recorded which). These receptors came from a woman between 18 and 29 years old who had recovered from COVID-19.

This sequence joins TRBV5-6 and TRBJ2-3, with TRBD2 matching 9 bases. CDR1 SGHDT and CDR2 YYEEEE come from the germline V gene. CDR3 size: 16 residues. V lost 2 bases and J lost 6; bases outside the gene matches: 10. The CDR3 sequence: CASSFLSGLAADTQYF. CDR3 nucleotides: TGTGCCAGCAGCTTCCTTTCGGGACTAGCAGCCGATACGCAGTATTTT.

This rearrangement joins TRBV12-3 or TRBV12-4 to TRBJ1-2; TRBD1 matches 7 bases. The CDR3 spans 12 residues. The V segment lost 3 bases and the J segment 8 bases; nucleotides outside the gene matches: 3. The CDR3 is CASSLNRGGYTF. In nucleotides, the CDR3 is TGTGCCAGCAGTTTGAACAGGGGAGGCTACACCTTC.

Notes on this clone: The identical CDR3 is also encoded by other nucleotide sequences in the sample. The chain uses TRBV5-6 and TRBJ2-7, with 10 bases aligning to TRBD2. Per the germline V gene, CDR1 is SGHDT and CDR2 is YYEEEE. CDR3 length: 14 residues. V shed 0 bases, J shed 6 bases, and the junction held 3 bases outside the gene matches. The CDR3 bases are TGTGCCAGCAGCTTGGGACTAGCGGGTGTCGAGCAGTACTTC. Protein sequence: CASSLGLAGVEQYF.

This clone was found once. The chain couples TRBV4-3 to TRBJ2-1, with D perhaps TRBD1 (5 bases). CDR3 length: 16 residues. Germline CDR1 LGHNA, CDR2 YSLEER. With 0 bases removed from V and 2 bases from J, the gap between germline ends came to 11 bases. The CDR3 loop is CASSQDLGPTYNEQFF. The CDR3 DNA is TGCGCCAGCAGCCAAGATCTGGGGCCTACCTACAATGAGCAGTTCTTC.

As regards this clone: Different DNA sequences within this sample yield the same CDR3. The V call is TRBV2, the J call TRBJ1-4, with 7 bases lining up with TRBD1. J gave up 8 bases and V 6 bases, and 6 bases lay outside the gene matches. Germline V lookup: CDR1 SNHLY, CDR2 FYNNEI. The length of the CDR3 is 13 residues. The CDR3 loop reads CASSRDRVEKLFF. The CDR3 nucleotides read TGTGCCAGCAGCCGCGACAGGGTAGAAAAACTGTTTTTT.

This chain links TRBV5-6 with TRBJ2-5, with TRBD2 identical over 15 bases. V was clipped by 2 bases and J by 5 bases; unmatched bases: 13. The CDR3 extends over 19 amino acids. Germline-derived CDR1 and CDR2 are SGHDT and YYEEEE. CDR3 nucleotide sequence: TGTGCCAGCAGCTTCCAAATTCGGGGACTAGCGGGAGGTGGTGAGACCCAGTACTTC. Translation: CASSFQIRGLAGGGETQYF.

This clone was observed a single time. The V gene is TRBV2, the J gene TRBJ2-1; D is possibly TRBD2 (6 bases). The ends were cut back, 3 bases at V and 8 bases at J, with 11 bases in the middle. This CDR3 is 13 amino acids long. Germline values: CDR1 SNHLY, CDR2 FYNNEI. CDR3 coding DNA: TGTGCCAGCAGTGAGATGGGAGGCTATGAGCAGTTCTTC. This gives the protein CASSEMGGYEQFF.

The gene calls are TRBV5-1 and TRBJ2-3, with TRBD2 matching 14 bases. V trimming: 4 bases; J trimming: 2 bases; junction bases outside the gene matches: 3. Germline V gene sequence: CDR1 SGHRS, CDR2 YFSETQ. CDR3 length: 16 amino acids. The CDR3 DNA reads TGCGCCAGCAGCCCGGGACTAGCGGGAGTCACAGATACGCAGTATTTT. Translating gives CASSPGLAGVTDTQYF.

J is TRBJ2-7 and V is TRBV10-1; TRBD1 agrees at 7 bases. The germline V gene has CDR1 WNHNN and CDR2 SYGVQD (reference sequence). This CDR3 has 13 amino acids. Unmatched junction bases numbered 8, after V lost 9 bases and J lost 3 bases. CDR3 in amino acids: CASADRVFYEQYF. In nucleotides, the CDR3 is TGCGCCAGTGCTGACAGGGTGTTCTACGAGCAGTACTTC.

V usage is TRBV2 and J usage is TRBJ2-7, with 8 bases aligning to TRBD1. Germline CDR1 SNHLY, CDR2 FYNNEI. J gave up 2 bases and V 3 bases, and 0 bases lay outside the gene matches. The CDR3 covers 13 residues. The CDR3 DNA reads TGTGCCAGCAGTGAGACAGGGGCCTACGAGCAGTACTTC. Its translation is CASSETGAYEQYF.

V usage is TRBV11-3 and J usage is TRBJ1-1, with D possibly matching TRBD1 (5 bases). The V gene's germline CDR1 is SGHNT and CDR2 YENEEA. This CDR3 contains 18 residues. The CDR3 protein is CALWRRIGGGEMNTEAFF. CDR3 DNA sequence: TGTGCACTCTGGAGGAGAATAGGTGGAGGGGAAATGAACACTGAAGCTTTCTTT.

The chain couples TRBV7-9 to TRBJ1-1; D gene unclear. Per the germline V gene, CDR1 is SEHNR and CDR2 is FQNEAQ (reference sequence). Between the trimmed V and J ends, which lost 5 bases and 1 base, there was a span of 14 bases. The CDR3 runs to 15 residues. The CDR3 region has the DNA TGTGCCAGCAGCCCTATCGGACTGGCGAACACTGAAGCTTTCTTT. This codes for CASSPIGLANTEAFF.

The DNA for the CDR3 is TGTGCCAGCAGCTCCTTGGACAGGGCGCCCTACGAGCAGTACTTC. It specifies CASSSLDRAPYEQYF. The chain couples TRBV13 to TRBJ2-7; 8 bases are shared with TRBD1. Unmatched junction bases numbered 7, after V lost 4 bases and J lost 2 bases. From germline, CDR1 is PRHDT and CDR2 FYEKMQ (reference sequence). The CDR3 is made up of 15 amino acids.

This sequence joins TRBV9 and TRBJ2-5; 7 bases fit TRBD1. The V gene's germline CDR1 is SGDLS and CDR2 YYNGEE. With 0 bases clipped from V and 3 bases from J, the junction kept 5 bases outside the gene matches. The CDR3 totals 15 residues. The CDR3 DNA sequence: TGTGCCAGCAGCGTAGGCCCCCAGGGGGAAGAGACCCAGTACTTC. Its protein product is CASSVGPQGEETQYF.

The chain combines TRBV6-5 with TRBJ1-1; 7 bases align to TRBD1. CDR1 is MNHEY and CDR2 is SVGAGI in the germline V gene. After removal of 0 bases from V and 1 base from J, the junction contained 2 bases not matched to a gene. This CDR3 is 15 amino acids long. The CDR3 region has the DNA TGTGCCAGCAGTTACTCGACAGGGTCGAACACTGAAGCTTTCTTT. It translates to CASSYSTGSNTEAFF.

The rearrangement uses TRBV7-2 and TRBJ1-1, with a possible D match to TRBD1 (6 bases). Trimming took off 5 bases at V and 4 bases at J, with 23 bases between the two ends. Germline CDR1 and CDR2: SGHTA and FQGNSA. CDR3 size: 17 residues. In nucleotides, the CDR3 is TGTGCCAGCAGCCCCTCCCCCTTGACAGGTTGGGTCACTGAAGCTTTCTTT. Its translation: CASSPSPLTGWVTEAFF.

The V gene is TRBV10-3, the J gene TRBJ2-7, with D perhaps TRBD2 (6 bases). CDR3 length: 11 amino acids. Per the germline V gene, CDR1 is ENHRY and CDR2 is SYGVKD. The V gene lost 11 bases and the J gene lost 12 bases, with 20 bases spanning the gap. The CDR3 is CASHSGPLVYF. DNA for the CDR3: TGTGCCTCCCATAGCGGCCCCCTAGTGTACTTC.

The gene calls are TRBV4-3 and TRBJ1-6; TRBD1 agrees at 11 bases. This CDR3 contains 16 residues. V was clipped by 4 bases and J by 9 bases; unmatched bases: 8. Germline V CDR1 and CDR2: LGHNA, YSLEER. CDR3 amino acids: CASSPGQGAQSSPLHF. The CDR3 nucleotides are TGCGCCAGCAGCCCCGGACAGGGGGCCCAGAGTTCACCCCTCCACTTT.

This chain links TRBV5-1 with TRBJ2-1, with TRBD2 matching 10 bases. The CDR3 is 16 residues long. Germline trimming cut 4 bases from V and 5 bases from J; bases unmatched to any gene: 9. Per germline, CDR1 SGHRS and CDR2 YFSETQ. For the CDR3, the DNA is TGCGCCAGCAGCCCGGGACTAGCGAAACTAAACAATGAGCAGTTCTTC. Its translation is CASSPGLAKLNNEQFF.

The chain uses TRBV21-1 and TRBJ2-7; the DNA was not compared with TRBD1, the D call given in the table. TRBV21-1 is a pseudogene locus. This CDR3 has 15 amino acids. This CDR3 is CASSSDRDTTSEQYF. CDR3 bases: TGTGCCAGCAGCAGTGACCGGGACACAACCAGCGAGCAGTACTTC.

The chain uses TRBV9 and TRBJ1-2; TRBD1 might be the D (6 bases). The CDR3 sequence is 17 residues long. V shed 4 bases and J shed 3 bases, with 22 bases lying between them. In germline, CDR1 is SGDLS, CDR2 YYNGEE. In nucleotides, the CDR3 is TGTGCCAGCAGCCCGACGGGGGGGGCCCTTGGGGACTATGGCTACACCTTC. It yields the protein CASSPTGGALGDYGYTF.

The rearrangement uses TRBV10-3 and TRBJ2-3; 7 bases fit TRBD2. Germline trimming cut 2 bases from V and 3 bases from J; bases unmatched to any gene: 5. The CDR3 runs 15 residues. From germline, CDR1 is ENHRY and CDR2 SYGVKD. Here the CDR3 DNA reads TGTGCCATCAGTGAGAACGGACTAGTAACAGATACGCAGTATTTT. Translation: CAISENGLVTDTQYF.

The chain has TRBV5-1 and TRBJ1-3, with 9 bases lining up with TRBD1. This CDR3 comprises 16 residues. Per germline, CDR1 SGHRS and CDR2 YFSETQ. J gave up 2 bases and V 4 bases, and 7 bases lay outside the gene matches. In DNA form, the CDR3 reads TGCGCCAGCAGCCCAGAACAGGGGGCCCCTGGAAACACCATATATTTT. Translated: CASSPEQGAPGNTIYF.

CDR3 nucleotides: TGTGCCAGCAGCTTAGCAGGGGGTGGGGCCAGCTCCTACGAGCAGTACTTC. Protein sequence: CASSLAGGGASSYEQYF. The chain links TRBV7-9 to TRBJ2-7, with D perhaps TRBD1 (6 bases). CDR1 is SEHNR and CDR2 is FQNEAQ in the germline V gene (reference sequence). V lost 0 bases, J lost 0 bases, and 15 bases lay in between. There are 17 residues in the CDR3.

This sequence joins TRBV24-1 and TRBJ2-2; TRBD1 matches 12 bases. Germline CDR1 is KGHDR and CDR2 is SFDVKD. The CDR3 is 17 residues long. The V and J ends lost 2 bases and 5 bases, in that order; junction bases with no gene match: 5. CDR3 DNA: TGTGCCACCAGTGATTCTGGGACAGGGGGCTGGACCGGGGAGCTGTTTTTT. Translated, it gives CATSDSGTGGWTGELFF.

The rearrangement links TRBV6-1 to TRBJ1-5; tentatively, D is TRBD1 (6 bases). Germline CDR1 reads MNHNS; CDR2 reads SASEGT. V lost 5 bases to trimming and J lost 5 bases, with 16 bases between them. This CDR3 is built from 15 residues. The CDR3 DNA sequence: TGTGCCAGCAGTTTCCAGGGGTCCGGGTATCAGCCCCAGCATTTT. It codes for CASSFQGSGYQPQHF.

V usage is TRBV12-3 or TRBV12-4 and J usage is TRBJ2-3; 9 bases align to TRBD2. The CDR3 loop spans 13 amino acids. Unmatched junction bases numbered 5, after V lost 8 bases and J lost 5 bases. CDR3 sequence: CASSKREEDTQYF. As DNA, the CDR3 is TGTGCCAGCTCCAAGCGGGAGGAAGATACGCAGTATTTT.

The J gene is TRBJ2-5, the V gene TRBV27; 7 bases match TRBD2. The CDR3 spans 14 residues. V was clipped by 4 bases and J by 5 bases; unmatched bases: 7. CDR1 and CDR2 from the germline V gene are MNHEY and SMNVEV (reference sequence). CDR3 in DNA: TGTGCCAGCAGTTGGGCCTTCGGGGGGGAGACCCAGTACTTC. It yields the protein CASSWAFGGETQYF.

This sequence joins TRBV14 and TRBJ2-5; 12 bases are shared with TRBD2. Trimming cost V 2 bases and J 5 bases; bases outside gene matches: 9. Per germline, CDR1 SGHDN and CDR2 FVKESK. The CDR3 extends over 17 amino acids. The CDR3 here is CASSQRPGLAGWETQYF. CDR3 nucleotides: TGTGCCAGCAGCCAACGCCCAGGACTAGCGGGGTGGGAGACCCAGTACTTC.

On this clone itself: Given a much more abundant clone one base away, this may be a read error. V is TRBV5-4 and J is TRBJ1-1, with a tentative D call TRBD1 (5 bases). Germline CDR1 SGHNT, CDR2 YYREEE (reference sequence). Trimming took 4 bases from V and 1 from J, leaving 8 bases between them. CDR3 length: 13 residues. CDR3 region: CASSVDRNTEAFF. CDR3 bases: TGTGCCAGCAGCGTCGACAGGAACACTGAAGCTTTCTTT.

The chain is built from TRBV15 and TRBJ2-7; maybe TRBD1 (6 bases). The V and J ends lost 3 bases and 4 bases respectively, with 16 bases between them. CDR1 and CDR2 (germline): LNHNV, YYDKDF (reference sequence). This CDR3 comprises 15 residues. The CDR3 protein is CATSRNREGGYEQYF. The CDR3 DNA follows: TGTGCCACCAGCAGGAACCGGGAAGGGGGTTACGAGCAGTACTTC.

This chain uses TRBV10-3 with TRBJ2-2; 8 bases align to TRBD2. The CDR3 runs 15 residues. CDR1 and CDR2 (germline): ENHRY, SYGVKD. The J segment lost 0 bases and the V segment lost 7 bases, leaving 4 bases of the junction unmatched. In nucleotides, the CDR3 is TGTGCCATCAACTCCGGGGGGGCGAACACCGGGGAGCTGTTTTTT. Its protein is CAINSGGANTGELFF.